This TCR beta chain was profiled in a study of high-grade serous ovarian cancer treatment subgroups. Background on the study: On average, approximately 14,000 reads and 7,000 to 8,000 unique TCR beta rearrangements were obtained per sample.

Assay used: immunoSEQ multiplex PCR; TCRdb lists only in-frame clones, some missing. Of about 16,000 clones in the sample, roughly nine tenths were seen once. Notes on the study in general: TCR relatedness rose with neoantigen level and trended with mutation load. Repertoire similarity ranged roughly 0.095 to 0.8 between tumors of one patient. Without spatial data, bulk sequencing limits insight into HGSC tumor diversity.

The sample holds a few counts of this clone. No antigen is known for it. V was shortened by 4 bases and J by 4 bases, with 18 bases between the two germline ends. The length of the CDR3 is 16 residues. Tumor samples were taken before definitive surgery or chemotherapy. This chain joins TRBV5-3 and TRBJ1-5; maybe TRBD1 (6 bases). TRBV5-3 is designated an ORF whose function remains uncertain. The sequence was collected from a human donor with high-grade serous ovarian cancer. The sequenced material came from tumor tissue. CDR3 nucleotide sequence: TGTGCCAGAAGCCGGGAGGGGGGCTCGGGGAATCAGCCCCAGCATTTT. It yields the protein CARSREGGSGNQPQHF.